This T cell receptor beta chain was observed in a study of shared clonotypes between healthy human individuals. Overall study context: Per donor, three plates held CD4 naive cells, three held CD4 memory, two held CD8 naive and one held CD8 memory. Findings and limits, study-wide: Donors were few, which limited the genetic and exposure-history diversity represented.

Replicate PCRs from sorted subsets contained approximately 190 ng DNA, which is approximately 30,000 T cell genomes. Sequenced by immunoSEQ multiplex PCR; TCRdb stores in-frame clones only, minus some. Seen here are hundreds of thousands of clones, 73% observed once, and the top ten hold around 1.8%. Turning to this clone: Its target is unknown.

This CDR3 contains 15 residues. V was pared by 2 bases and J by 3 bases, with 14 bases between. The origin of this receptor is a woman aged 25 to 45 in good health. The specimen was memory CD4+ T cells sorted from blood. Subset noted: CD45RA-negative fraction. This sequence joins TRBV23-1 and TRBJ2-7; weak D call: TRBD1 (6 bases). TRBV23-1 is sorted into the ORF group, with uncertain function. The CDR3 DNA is TGCGCCAGCAGTCAACTGGGCCAGGGGAACTACGAGCAGTACTTC. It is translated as CASSQLGQGNYEQYF.